Shown below are 27 T cell receptor beta chains from a single sample sequenced in a study of blood T cell repertoires in COVID-19. Profiled with immunoSEQ multiplex PCR; TCRdb holds only in-frame clones, not every one. The table records more than 35,000 clones, around 77% of them present only once. The sample consisted of peripheral blood. The origin of the receptors is a man older than 75 with active or convalescent COVID-19.

The J gene is TRBJ1-1, the V gene TRBV5-4; D remains ambiguous. Trimming pared 4 bases from V and 4 bases from J, leaving 11 bases between. The V gene's germline CDR1 is SGHNT and CDR2 YYREEE (reference sequence). This CDR3 has 13 amino acids. The CDR3 loop reads CASSPARGTEAFF. The CDR3 DNA sequence: TGTGCCAGCAGCCCTGCCCGGGGCACTGAAGCTTTCTTT.

The V call is TRBV30, the J call TRBJ2-7; D perhaps matches TRBD2 (6 bases). V lost 3 bases to trimming and J lost 0 bases, with 6 bases between them. The CDR3 runs to 12 residues. Germline CDR1 and CDR2: GTSNPN and SVGIG (reference sequence). The CDR3 here is CAWRGGSYEQYF. CDR3 sequence (DNA): TGTGCCTGGAGGGGGGGCTCCTACGAGCAGTACTTC. The whole variable domain, remainder taken from reference TRBV30 and TRBJ2-7, is SQTIHQWPATLVQPVGSPLSLECTVEGTSNPNLYWYRQAAGRGLQLLFYSVGIGQISSEVPQNLSASRPQDRQFILSSKKLLLSDSGFYLCAWRGGSYEQYFGPGTRLTVT.

The V call is TRBV27, the J call TRBJ2-7; no definite D call. V lost 8 bases, J lost 1 base, and 9 bases lay in between. The CDR3 runs to 12 residues. CDR1 is MNHEY and CDR2 is SMNVEV in the germline V gene (reference sequence). The CDR3 here is CASGIGSYEQYF. DNA of the CDR3: TGTGCCAGCGGTATCGGGTCCTACGAGCAGTACTTC.

This chain joins TRBV4-2 and TRBJ1-4; maybe TRBD1 (6 bases). V lost 2 bases, J lost 2 bases, and 9 bases lay in between. CDR3 length: 15 amino acids. CDR1 is LGHNA, CDR2 YNFKEQ, per germline. CDR3 amino acids: CASSQTGTTNEKLFF. The DNA for the CDR3 is TGTGCCAGCAGCCAAACAGGGACCACTAATGAAAAACTGTTTTTT.

The chain recombines TRBV5-1 with TRBJ1-4; maybe TRBD1 (5 bases). With 5 bases removed from V and 3 bases from J, the gap between germline ends came to 14 bases. Germline V lookup: CDR1 SGHRS, CDR2 YFSETQ. The CDR3 runs to 15 residues. In DNA form, the CDR3 reads TGCGCCAGCAGGGGAGGAGAGGGGCCTAATGAAAAACTGTTTTTT. Protein sequence: CASRGGEGPNEKLFF.

This clone has only a few counts. The rearrangement links TRBV11-1 to TRBJ2-7; tentative D call: TRBD2 (5 bases). Trimming took off 5 bases at V and 7 bases at J, with 18 bases between the two ends. The CDR3 has 14 residues. CDR1 is SGHAT and CDR2 is FQDESV in the germline V gene (reference sequence). DNA of the CDR3: TGTGCCAGCAGCCTGGAGGTCGGATCGTTGGAGCAGTACTTC. Translating gives CASSLEVGSLEQYF.

The sample holds one count of this clone. The chain employs TRBV30 and TRBJ2-1, with 10 nucleotides matching TRBD1. The germline CDR1 and CDR2 sequences are GTSNPN and SVGIG (reference sequence). The CDR3 consists of 15 residues. V dropped 1 base and J dropped 8; count of bases not matched to a gene: 8. CDR3 loop: CAWSDLTGGSDEQFF. The DNA for the CDR3 is TGTGCCTGGAGTGACCTGACAGGGGGCTCGGATGAGCAGTTCTTC.

The chain joins TRBV29-1 to TRBJ2-1; weak D call: TRBD2 (6 bases). Trimming left V 2 bases short and J 4 bases short, with 21 bases between. Germline V gene data show CDR1 as SQVTM and CDR2 as ANQGSEA. This CDR3 is built from 17 residues. DNA of the CDR3: TGCAGCGTTGAACTCCCCTTGCCGGGGGACCAATACAATGAGCAGTTCTTC. Translation: CSVELPLPGDQYNEQFF.

V and J are TRBV28 and TRBJ1-1, with 7 bases identical to TRBD1. The CDR3 length is 13 residues. Germline trimming cut 3 bases from V and 4 bases from J; bases unmatched to any gene: 2. Germline values: CDR1 MDHEN, CDR2 SYDVKM. Written as DNA, the CDR3 is TGTGCCAGCAGTTTTAGGACAGGCACTGAAGCTTTCTTT. It yields the protein CASSFRTGTEAFF.

DNA of the CDR3: TGCGCCAGCAGCCAAGATCCGTCGACAGATACGCAGTATTTT. Translation gives CASSQDPSTDTQYF. This chain joins TRBV4-3 and TRBJ2-3, with D hard to call. The CDR3 spans 14 residues. Germline V lookup: CDR1 LGHNA, CDR2 YSLEER. V was shortened by 0 bases and J by 3 bases, with 7 bases between the two germline ends.

This clone has only a few counts. The rearrangement uses TRBV4-1 and TRBJ1-2; D possibly corresponds to TRBD1 (5 bases). The CDR3 spans 14 residues. Trimming left V 1 base short and J 5 bases short, with 11 bases between. Per germline, CDR1 MGHRA and CDR2 YSYEKL. Here the CDR3 DNA reads TGCGCCAGCAGCCAAGCCTCAGGGAGGTATGGCTACACCTTC. Its protein product is CASSQASGRYGYTF.

This chain joins TRBV27 and TRBJ2-7; D possibly corresponds to TRBD2 (7 bases). With 5 bases removed from V and 3 bases from J, the gap between germline ends came to 20 bases. CDR1 is MNHEY and CDR2 is SMNVEV in the germline V gene (reference sequence). The CDR3 runs 16 residues. This CDR3 reads CASSATRGGYLYEQYF. The CDR3 nucleotides are TGTGCCAGCAGTGCGACGAGGGGGGGCTATCTCTACGAGCAGTACTTC.

The rearrangement joins TRBV5-1 to TRBJ1-1; tentatively, D is TRBD1 (6 bases). The germline gives CDR1 SGHRS, CDR2 YFSETQ. The CDR3 loop spans 13 amino acids. The ends were cut back, 3 bases at V and 0 bases at J, with 6 bases in the middle. The CDR3 nucleotides are TGCGCCAGCAGCTCAGGGGTGAACACTGAAGCTTTCTTT. Its protein product is CASSSGVNTEAFF.

This clone occurred once. V usage is TRBV25-1 and J usage is TRBJ2-1, with 16 bases identical to TRBD2. V lost 6 bases to trimming and J lost 5 bases; unmatched junction nucleotides: 7. This CDR3 region has 17 residues. The germline CDR1 and CDR2 sequences are MGHDK and SYGVNS. The CDR3 region is CASSLTGTSGGDNEQFF. The DNA of the CDR3 is TGTGCCAGCAGCCTCACCGGGACTAGCGGGGGGGACAATGAGCAGTTCTTC.

V is TRBV28 and J is TRBJ2-7; 9 nucleotides line up with TRBD1. The CDR3 contains 15 residues. Germline V gene data show CDR1 as MDHEN and CDR2 as SYDVKM. The V gene end was trimmed by 6 bases and the J gene end by 5 bases; junction bases not matched to a gene: 11. CDR3 nucleotide sequence: TGTGCCAGCAGGACTCCGGGACAGGGCGGCCACGAGCAGTACTTC. It codes for CASRTPGQGGHEQYF.

The V gene is TRBV25-1, the J gene TRBJ1-2; D is ambiguous. The CDR3 is made up of 14 amino acids. Germline V gene lookup returns CDR1 MGHDK and CDR2 SYGVNS. Trimming took off 2 bases at V and 3 bases at J, with 10 bases between the two ends. Here the CDR3 reads CASSETSPDYGYTF. Written as DNA, the CDR3 is TGTGCCAGCAGTGAAACTAGTCCCGACTATGGCTACACCTTC.

V and J are TRBV9 and TRBJ2-2; 8 bases are shared with TRBD1. The CDR3 contains 16 residues. Losses at the gene ends were 4 bases for V and 5 bases for J; bases not matched to a gene: 10. Germline CDR1 SGDLS, CDR2 YYNGEE. This chain's CDR3 is CASSKRQGLGTGELFF. As DNA, the CDR3 is TGTGCCAGCAGCAAGCGACAGGGGCTGGGAACCGGGGAGCTGTTTTTT.

This clone was seen a few times. The chain has TRBV28 and TRBJ1-5, with TRBD1 identical over 9 bases. The CDR3 consists of 15 residues. CDR1 and CDR2 (germline): MDHEN, SYDVKM. Trimming at V came to 4 bases and at J to 3 bases, leaving 4 bases not matched to a gene. The CDR3 nucleotides read TGTGCCAGCAGTTCATGGACAGGGGCCAATCAGCCCCAGCATTTT. This encodes CASSSWTGANQPQHF.

V gene TRBV3-1 (or the pseudogene TRBV3-2) combines with J gene TRBJ2-7; D not resolved. The CDR3 spans 11 residues. Germline V lookup: CDR1 LGHDT, CDR2 YNNKEL (reference sequence). The V gene lost 4 bases and the J gene lost 4 bases, with 5 bases spanning the gap. The CDR3 is CASSRQYEQYF. The CDR3 DNA reads as TGTGCCAGCAGCCGACAATACGAGCAGTACTTC.

In this sample, this clone turned up once. The chain employs TRBV19 and TRBJ2-2; TRBD1 agrees at 7 bases. Germline V gene lookup returns CDR1 LNHDA and CDR2 SQIVND (reference sequence). This CDR3 is 14 amino acids long. Trimming at V came to 6 bases and at J to 7 bases, leaving 8 bases not matched to a gene. CDR3 region: CASSGTYRGGELFF. DNA for the CDR3: TGTGCCAGTAGCGGCACTTACAGGGGCGGGGAGCTGTTTTTT. Full variable domain (rest looked up from reference TRBV19 and TRBJ2-2): DGGITQSPKYLFRKEGQNVTLSCEQNLNHDAMYWYRQDPGQGLRLIYYSQIVNDFQKGDIAEGYSVSREKKESFPLTVTSAQKNPTAFYLCASSGTYRGGELFFGEGSRLTVL.

This rearrangement joins TRBV3-1 (or the pseudogene TRBV3-2) to TRBJ2-4; possible D gene TRBD2, 7 bases. The V gene lost 3 bases and the J gene lost 5 bases, with 11 bases spanning the gap. The length of the CDR3 is 14 residues. Germline-derived CDR1 and CDR2 are LGHDT and YNNKEL (reference sequence). The CDR3, as DNA: TGTGCCAGCAGCCAGCGGGGGCTGGAAAACATTCAGTACTTC. Protein product: CASSQRGLENIQYF.

DNA of the CDR3: TGTGCCAGCAGTGACCCGACAGGGGGCGCCCCTGAAGCTTTCTTT. It specifies CASSDPTGGAPEAFF. This chain connects TRBV28 to TRBJ1-1; 10 nucleotides agree with TRBD1. The V gene end was trimmed by 5 bases and the J gene end by 6 bases; junction bases not matched to a gene: 9. CDR1 and CDR2 (germline): MDHEN, SYDVKM. CDR3 length: 15 residues.

J is TRBJ2-1 and V is TRBV5-1; 12 nucleotides match TRBD2. The germline gives CDR1 SGHRS, CDR2 YFSETQ. V was clipped by 4 bases and J by 0 bases; unmatched bases: 20. This CDR3 has 22 amino acids. In DNA, the CDR3 is TGCGCCAGCAGCCCCCTCCCCACTAGCGGGGGGCCCCTGACGAGCTCCTACAATGAGCAGTTCTTC. This sequence encodes CASSPLPTSGGPLTSSYNEQFF.

By share, this clone ranks as medium-sized (0.01 to 0.1%). This chain uses TRBV29-1 with TRBJ1-2, with D tentatively TRBD1 (6 bases). This CDR3 has 16 amino acids. V lost 7 bases and J 0 bases, leaving 21 bases between the germline ends. The germline V gene encodes CDR1 SQVTM and CDR2 ANQGSEA. DNA of the CDR3: TGCAGCGGCTGGGGTTCCTCCGGGACACCTAACTATGGCTACACCTTC. Translated: CSGWGSSGTPNYGYTF.

V is TRBV7-3 and J is TRBJ2-1; TRBD2 agrees at 11 bases. The CDR3 extends over 15 amino acids. V lost 5 bases, J lost 4 bases, and 4 bases stayed unmatched. CDR1 and CDR2 (germline): SGHTA, FQGTGA. The CDR3 DNA sequence: TGTGCCAGCAGCGGGGGACTAGCGGCATACAATGAGCAGTTCTTC. Its translation is CASSGGLAAYNEQFF.

The V and J genes are TRBV10-3 and TRBJ1-5; D possibly corresponds to TRBD1 (6 bases). The CDR3 spans 15 residues. From germline, CDR1 is ENHRY and CDR2 SYGVKD. V was pared by 10 bases and J by 1 base, with 17 bases between. The CDR3 here is CATGSGVLSNQPQHF. DNA of the CDR3: TGTGCCACCGGATCAGGGGTCTTAAGCAATCAGCCCCAGCATTTT.

The chain couples TRBV27 to TRBJ1-3; 9 bases align to TRBD1. The CDR3 consists of 16 residues. Germline V lookup: CDR1 MNHEY, CDR2 SMNVEV (reference sequence). The junction had 9 bases not matched to a gene; V was cut back by 5 bases and J by 4 bases. The CDR3 region is CASSPSTGGLGNTIYF. Here the CDR3 DNA reads TGTGCCAGCAGTCCCTCCACAGGGGGCCTCGGAAACACCATATATTTT.